Included here is one T cell receptor (beta chain) sequence, with context. V dropped 5 bases and J dropped 7; count of bases not matched to a gene: 12. Germline values: CDR1 SEHNR, CDR2 FQNEAQ (reference sequence). The CDR3 has 15 residues. The data were taken from a study of blood T cell repertoires in COVID-19. Clones were read by immunoSEQ multiplex PCR, and TCRdb kept only the in-frame ones, dropping some. Of approximately 170,000 clones listed, 70% to 85% were seen once; the top ten hold approximately 1.1%. This clonotype was obtained from a man aged 55 to 70 who had recovered from COVID-19. The sample consisted of peripheral blood. This chain joins TRBV7-9 and TRBJ1-2, with TRBD1 matching 8 bases. The CDR3 is CASSPRDRKTPGYTF. The CDR3 DNA sequence: TGTGCCAGCAGCCCCCGGGACAGGAAGACGCCTGGCTACACCTTC.